This T cell receptor beta chain was captured in a study of regulatory T cells in long-lasting Graves disease. Study summary: Patients met the persistent Graves' disease definition after over 5 years of antithyroid drugs with positive TSH receptor antibodies. Study-wide findings and caveats: Compared with new cases, persistent Graves' patients showed reduced TCR diversity. Only a small sample size was used, which may have cut accuracy.

Note on this clonotype: Its antigen is not known.

Arm-PCR with iRepertoire HTBI primers amplified the CDR3 regions for these TCR beta libraries. TCRdb used MiXCR to reprocess the multiplex PCR reads, holding one entry per CDR3 protein. This table has 400,000 to 500,000 distinct CDR3 sequences, around a fifth appearing once. This CDR3 is built from 16 residues. The V segment lost 0 bases and the J segment 2 bases; nucleotides outside the gene matches: 6. Germline V gene sequence: CDR1 PRHDT, CDR2 FYEKMQ (reference sequence). As for time point: persistent/refractory GD, antithyroid drugs over 5 years with positive TRAb. PBMC-extracted RNA yielded the TCR library. Graves' disease diagnoses used American Thyroid Association guidelines.

This sample comprised peripheral blood mononuclear cells (PBMCs), obtained when the disease was refractory, from a patient treated with antithyroid drugs. The chain employs TRBV13 and TRBJ2-7; 8 bases align to TRBD1. The origin of this receptor is a female donor with Graves disease. The CDR3 DNA follows: TGTGCCAGCAGCTTAGGCAGGGGGCTTGCTACCTACGAGCAGTACTTC. Its translation: CASSLGRGLATYEQYF. Drawing the rest from reference TRBV13 and TRBJ2-7, the complete variable domain is AAGVIQSPRHLIKEKRETATLKCYPIPRHDTVYWYQQGPGQDPQFLISFYEKMQSDKGSIPDRFSAQQFSDYHSELNMSSLELGDSALYFCASSLGRGLATYEQYFGPGTRLTVT.